The 23 T cell receptor beta chains reported below all come from one sample, sequenced in a study of shared clonotypes between healthy human individuals. The repertoire was sequenced with immunoSEQ multiplex PCR; TCRdb's copy has only in-frame clones and lacks some. The table lists 2 million to 2.5 million clones, about 92% of them singletons. Source material: naive CD4+ T cells from PBMCs. The subset here: CD45RA+ positively selected. The receptors were gathered from a man aged 18 to 30 in good health. Some clones in this sample may be carry-over from other donors' samples.

The chain uses TRBV10-1 and TRBJ1-6; no clear D gene. Trimming stripped 5 bases from V and 10 bases from J, with 15 bases between. CDR3 length: 14 amino acids. Germline CDR1 reads WNHNN; CDR2 reads SYGVQD (reference sequence). Here the CDR3 reads CASSLPGVGSPLHF. CDR3 DNA sequence: TGCGCCAGCAGTCTCCCGGGAGTCGGCTCACCCCTCCACTTT.

This clone was observed a single time. The chain joins TRBV29-1 to TRBJ1-2; the D gene is possibly TRBD1 (5 bases). The germline V gene encodes CDR1 SQVTM and CDR2 ANQGSEA. V shed 7 bases and J shed 2 bases, with 11 bases lying between them. The CDR3 runs 12 residues. DNA of the CDR3: TGCAGCGCCCAGAGACAGAACTATGGCTACACCTTC. Translating gives CSAQRQNYGYTF.

In the case of this clone: Compared with germline, one end of the junction differs, possibly owing to a read error. The chain combines TRBV7-3 with TRBJ2-7, with a weak D call TRBD2 (6 bases). The germline gives CDR1 SGHTA, CDR2 FQGTGA. The CDR3 runs 12 residues. DNA for the CDR3: TGTGCCAGCAGCACCCCCGGGACTGCCTCGCACTTC. Its protein product is CASSTPGTASHF. The full variable domain, completed using reference TRBV7-3 and TRBJ2-7, is GAGVSQTPSNKVTEKGKYVELRCDPISGHTALYWYRQSLGQGPEFLIYFQGTGAADDSGLPNDRFFAVRPEGSVSTLKIQRTERGDSAVYLCASSTPGTASHFGPGTRLTVT.

V usage is TRBV4-2 and J usage is TRBJ1-1; 7 bases map to TRBD1. The CDR3 loop spans 17 amino acids. With 1 base clipped from V and 5 bases from J, the junction kept 13 bases outside the gene matches. The germline CDR1 and CDR2 sequences are LGHNA and YNFKEQ. The CDR3 nucleotides read TGTGCCAGCAGCCAAGGACCTCCGGAGGGGGCGATAACTGAAGCTTTCTTT. It specifies CASSQGPPEGAITEAFF.

The genes are TRBV7-9 and TRBJ2-7, with 10 bases aligning to TRBD1. CDR3 length equals 15 residues. Trimming removed 2 bases from V and 5 bases from J; junction bases left unmatched: 6. Germline V CDR1 and CDR2: SEHNR, FQNEAQ (reference sequence). As DNA, the CDR3 is TGTGCCAGCAGCTTATACCGGGACAGGGGCGACGAGCAGTACTTC. This sequence encodes CASSLYRDRGDEQYF.

The V call is TRBV28, the J call TRBJ2-3, with TRBD1 matching 9 bases. The CDR3 loop spans 16 amino acids. The trim removed 1 base at V and 5 bases at J, leaving 7 bases unmatched. Looked up from germline, CDR1 is MDHEN and CDR2 is SYDVKM. The CDR3 protein is CASSLYRGRPVDTQYF. In DNA form, the CDR3 reads TGTGCCAGCAGTTTATACAGGGGGCGACCTGTAGATACGCAGTATTTT. Variable domain in full (rest from reference TRBV28 and TRBJ2-3): DVKVTQSSRYLVKRTGEKVFLECVQDMDHENMFWYRQDPGLGLRLIYFSYDVKMKEKGDIPEGYSVSREKKERFSLILESASTNQTSMYLCASSLYRGRPVDTQYFGPGTRLTVL.

The J gene is TRBJ2-1, the V gene TRBV5-1; D remains ambiguous. The V and J ends lost 0 bases and 5 bases respectively, with 9 bases between them. The CDR3 consists of 14 residues. Per germline, CDR1 SGHRS and CDR2 YFSETQ. This CDR3 is CASSLADTNNEQFF. Written as DNA, the CDR3 is TGCGCCAGCAGCTTGGCGGATACCAACAATGAGCAGTTCTTC.

The chain links TRBV10-1 to TRBJ2-7; D possibly uses TRBD1 or TRBD2 (6 bases each). The germline CDR1 and CDR2 sequences are WNHNN and SYGVQD (reference sequence). V was trimmed by 2 bases and J by 9 bases, leaving 14 bases between them. The CDR3 consists of 13 residues. For the CDR3, the DNA is TGCGCCAGCAGTGAGGACACCCGGGGGCGGCAGTACTTC. Translated: CASSEDTRGRQYF.

The chain combines TRBV28 with TRBJ1-1, with D maybe TRBD1 (5 bases). From germline, CDR1 is MDHEN and CDR2 SYDVKM. The ends were cut back, 4 bases at V and 5 bases at J, with 20 bases in the middle. The CDR3 is made up of 16 amino acids. The CDR3 nucleotides read TGTGCCAGCAGTTGGCTTGCGGGGCAGGGAAGAACTGAAGCTTTCTTT. This encodes CASSWLAGQGRTEAFF.

This chain connects TRBV28 to TRBJ1-4; a weak D match, TRBD1 (5 bases). The CDR3 sequence is 14 residues long. The germline CDR1 and CDR2 sequences are MDHEN and SYDVKM. The V and J ends lost 4 bases and 8 bases respectively, with 14 bases between them. The CDR3 region has the DNA TGTGCCAGCAGTTCCCGGACCGAGGGGGAAAAACTGTTTTTT. Its translation: CASSSRTEGEKLFF. Full variable domain (rest looked up from reference TRBV28 and TRBJ1-4): DVKVTQSSRYLVKRTGEKVFLECVQDMDHENMFWYRQDPGLGLRLIYFSYDVKMKEKGDIPEGYSVSREKKERFSLILESASTNQTSMYLCASSSRTEGEKLFFGSGTQLSVL.

This sequence joins TRBV6-5 and TRBJ1-5, with D tentatively TRBD1 (5 bases). V shed 6 bases and J shed 6 bases, with 18 bases lying between them. CDR1 is MNHEY, CDR2 SVGAGI, per germline. The length of the CDR3 is 15 residues. For the CDR3, the DNA is TGTGCCAGCAGCCCCGGCAGGGATGTGATTCAGCCCCAGCATTTT. Protein: CASSPGRDVIQPQHF.

The table lists this clone with a count of one. Other DNA variants within this sample encode the same CDR3. CDR3: CASSIGAGGSYEQYF. The DNA of the CDR3 is TGTGCCAGTAGTATAGGAGCGGGAGGTTCCTACGAGCAGTACTTC. V and J are TRBV19 and TRBJ2-7; 9 bases agree with TRBD2. The germline CDR1 and CDR2 sequences are LNHDA and SQIVND (reference sequence). This CDR3 region has 15 residues. Trimming took 1 base from V and 1 from J; bases not matched to a gene: 2.

The V gene is TRBV5-4, the J gene TRBJ1-1; D is possibly TRBD1 (6 bases). The CDR3 loop spans 14 amino acids. The germline CDR1 and CDR2 sequences are SGHNT and YYREEE (reference sequence). Trimming shortened V by 3 bases and J by 4 bases, and 13 bases separated the two germline ends. In DNA form, the CDR3 reads TGTGCCAGCAGCTCGGCCCAGGGGAGCACTGAAGCTTTCTTT. Protein product: CASSSAQGSTEAFF.

The chain has TRBV7-9 and TRBJ2-3, with D perhaps matching TRBD1 (6 bases). From germline, CDR1 is SEHNR and CDR2 FQNEAQ (reference sequence). There are 15 residues in the CDR3. The V gene lost 6 bases and the J gene lost 4 bases, with 17 bases spanning the gap. CDR3 protein: CASSLRWQGPDTQYF. The CDR3 DNA reads TGTGCCAGCAGTTTACGGTGGCAGGGGCCAGATACGCAGTATTTT.

Notes on this clone: Other nucleotide sequences from this sample produce the same CDR3. V is TRBV28 and J is TRBJ1-5, with no clear D. The CDR3 totals 13 residues. Looked up from germline, CDR1 is MDHEN and CDR2 is SYDVKM. Trimming shortened V by 2 bases and J by 4 bases, and 6 bases separated the two germline ends. CDR3 coding DNA: TGTGCCAGCAGTTTAGATGGGAATCAGCCCCAGCATTTT. This translates into CASSLDGNQPQHF.

The chain joins TRBV28 to TRBJ1-6; no firm D call. The CDR3 loop spans 12 amino acids. V was trimmed by 8 bases and J by 3 bases, leaving 5 bases between them. Germline V gene lookup returns CDR1 MDHEN and CDR2 SYDVKM. The DNA of the CDR3 is TGTGCCAGCGGGGACTATAATTCACCCCTCCACTTT. Its protein is CASGDYNSPLHF.

Worth noting for this clone: The sample holds other DNA sequences that translate to the same CDR3. This rearrangement joins TRBV28 to TRBJ1-5; possible D gene TRBD1, 5 bases. Germline values: CDR1 MDHEN, CDR2 SYDVKM. V gave up 5 bases and J gave up 5 bases, with 13 bases separating them. This CDR3 contains 14 residues. CDR3 in amino acids: CASSPGTDHQPQHF. The CDR3 nucleotides read TGTGCCAGCAGTCCCGGGACGGACCATCAGCCCCAGCATTTT.

This chain connects TRBV2 to TRBJ1-1; 7 bases are a match to TRBD1. This CDR3 contains 13 residues. Per the germline V gene, CDR1 is SNHLY and CDR2 is FYNNEI. Trimming took 7 bases from V and 3 from J; bases not matched to a gene: 5. Here the CDR3 reads CASKGQPDTEAFF. The CDR3 nucleotides are TGTGCCAGCAAGGGACAGCCAGACACTGAAGCTTTCTTT.

The chain recombines TRBV7-2 with TRBJ2-5; 10 nucleotides agree with TRBD1. J gave up 0 bases and V 5 bases, and 6 bases lay outside the gene matches. CDR1 and CDR2 from the germline V gene are SGHTA and FQGNSA. The CDR3 extends over 16 amino acids. The CDR3 DNA reads TGTGCCAGCAGCCCGAGGACAGGGGGACACCAAGAGACCCAGTACTTC. It codes for CASSPRTGGHQETQYF.

This chain links TRBV18 with TRBJ2-5; D gene unclear. Germline V lookup: CDR1 KGHSH, CDR2 LQKENI. V gave up 0 bases and J gave up 5 bases, with 7 bases separating them. The length of the CDR3 is 13 residues. The CDR3 protein is CASSPPMEETQYF. The CDR3 nucleotides read TGTGCCAGCTCACCACCGATGGAGGAGACCCAGTACTTC.

A word on this clone: The same CDR3 arises from other DNA sequences in this sample as well. The V and J genes are TRBV5-1 and TRBJ2-7; D assignment may be TRBD1 or TRBD2 (5 bases each). Trimming took 0 bases from V and 0 from J, leaving 10 bases between them. The germline V gene encodes CDR1 SGHRS and CDR2 YFSETQ. The length of the CDR3 is 15 residues. The CDR3 nucleotides read TGCGCCAGCAGCTTGGCCGTGGGGGTCTCCTACGAGCAGTACTTC. Residues: CASSLAVGVSYEQYF.

The genes are TRBV7-8 and TRBJ2-5; perhaps D is TRBD1 or TRBD2 (5 bases each). Trimming cost V 3 bases and J 4 bases, with 18 bases left between them. CDR1 and CDR2 (germline): SGHVS, FQNEAQ. This CDR3 is 16 amino acids long. CDR3 region: CASSFRDRAVGETQYF. The CDR3 DNA follows: TGTGCCAGCAGCTTCCGGGACCGAGCTGTAGGAGAGACCCAGTACTTC.

V usage is TRBV11-1 and J usage is TRBJ1-2; no clear D gene. The V gene lost 6 bases and the J gene lost 3 bases, with 11 bases spanning the gap. CDR1 SGHAT and CDR2 FQDESV come from the germline V gene (reference sequence). The CDR3 has 13 residues. The CDR3 bases are TGTGCCAGCAGTAGGACCGATGACTATGGCTACACCTTC. Its protein is CASSRTDDYGYTF.